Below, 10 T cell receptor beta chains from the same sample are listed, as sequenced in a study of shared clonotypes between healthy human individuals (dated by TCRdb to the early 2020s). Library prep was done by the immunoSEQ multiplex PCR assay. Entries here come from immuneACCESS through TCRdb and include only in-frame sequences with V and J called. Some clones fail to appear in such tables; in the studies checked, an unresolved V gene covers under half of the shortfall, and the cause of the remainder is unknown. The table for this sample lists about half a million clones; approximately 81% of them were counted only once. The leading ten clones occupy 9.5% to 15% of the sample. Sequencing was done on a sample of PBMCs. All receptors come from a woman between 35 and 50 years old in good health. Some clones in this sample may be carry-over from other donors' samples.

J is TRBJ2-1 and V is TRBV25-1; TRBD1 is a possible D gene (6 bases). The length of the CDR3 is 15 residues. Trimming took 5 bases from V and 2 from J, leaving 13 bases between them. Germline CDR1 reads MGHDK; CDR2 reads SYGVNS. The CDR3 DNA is TGTGCCAGCAGTAAGGGACACCAAGCCTACAATGAGCAGTTCTTC. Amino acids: CASSKGHQAYNEQFF.

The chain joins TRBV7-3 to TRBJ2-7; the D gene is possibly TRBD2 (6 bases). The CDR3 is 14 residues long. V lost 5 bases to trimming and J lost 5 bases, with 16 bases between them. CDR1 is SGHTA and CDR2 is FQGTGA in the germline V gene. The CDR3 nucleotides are TGTGCCAGCAGCCCGATTGGCGGGGTCCACGAGCAGTACTTC. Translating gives CASSPIGGVHEQYF.

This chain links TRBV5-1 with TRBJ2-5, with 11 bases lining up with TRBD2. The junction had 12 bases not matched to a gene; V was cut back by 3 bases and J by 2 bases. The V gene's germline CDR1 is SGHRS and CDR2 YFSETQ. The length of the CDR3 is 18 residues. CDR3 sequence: CASSSLTGTSGDQETQYF. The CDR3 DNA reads TGCGCCAGCAGCTCCCTAACCGGGACTAGCGGAGATCAAGAGACCCAGTACTTC.

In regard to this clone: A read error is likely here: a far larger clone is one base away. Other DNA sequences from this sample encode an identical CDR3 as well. The CDR3 is CASSERDRGADTQYF. As DNA, the CDR3 is TGTGCCAGCAGCGAACGGGATAGGGGGGCAGATACGCAGTATTTT. V is TRBV25-1 and J is TRBJ2-3; D assignment may be TRBD1 or TRBD2 (6 bases each). Germline CDR1 MGHDK, CDR2 SYGVNS. The CDR3 sequence is 15 residues long. V shed 6 bases and J shed 4 bases, with 17 bases lying between them.

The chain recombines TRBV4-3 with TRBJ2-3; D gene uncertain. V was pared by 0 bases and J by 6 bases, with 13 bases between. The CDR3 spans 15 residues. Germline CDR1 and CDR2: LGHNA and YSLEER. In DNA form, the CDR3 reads TGCGCCAGCAGCCAAGATCGTCCCGGAAGGGATACGCAGTATTTT. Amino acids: CASSQDRPGRDTQYF.

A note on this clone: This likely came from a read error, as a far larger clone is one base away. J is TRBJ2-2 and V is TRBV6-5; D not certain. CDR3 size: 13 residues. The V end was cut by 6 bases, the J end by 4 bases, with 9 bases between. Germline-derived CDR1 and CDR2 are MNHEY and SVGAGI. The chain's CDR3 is CASRPLSTGELFF. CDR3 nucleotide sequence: TGTGCCAGCAGACCTCTAAGCACCGGGGAGCTGTTTTTT.

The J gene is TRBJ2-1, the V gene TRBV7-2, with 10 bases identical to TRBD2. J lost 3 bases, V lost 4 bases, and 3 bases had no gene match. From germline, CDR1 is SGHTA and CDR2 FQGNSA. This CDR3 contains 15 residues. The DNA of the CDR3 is TGTGCCAGCAGCTGGAGCGGGAGGGACTACAATGAGCAGTTCTTC. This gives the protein CASSWSGRDYNEQFF.

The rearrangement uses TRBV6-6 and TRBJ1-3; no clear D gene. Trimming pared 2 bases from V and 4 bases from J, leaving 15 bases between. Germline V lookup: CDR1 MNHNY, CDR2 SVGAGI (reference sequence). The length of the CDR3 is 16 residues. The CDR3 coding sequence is TGTGCCAGCAGTTACACCCCGGCTTCAATAGGAAACACCATATATTTT. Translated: CASSYTPASIGNTIYF.

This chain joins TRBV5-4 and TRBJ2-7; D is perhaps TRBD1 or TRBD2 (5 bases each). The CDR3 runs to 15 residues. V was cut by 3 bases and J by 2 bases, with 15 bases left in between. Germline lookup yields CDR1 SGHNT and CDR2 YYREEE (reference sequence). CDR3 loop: CASSSRTWETYEQYF. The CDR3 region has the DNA TGTGCCAGCAGCTCTAGGACATGGGAGACCTACGAGCAGTACTTC.

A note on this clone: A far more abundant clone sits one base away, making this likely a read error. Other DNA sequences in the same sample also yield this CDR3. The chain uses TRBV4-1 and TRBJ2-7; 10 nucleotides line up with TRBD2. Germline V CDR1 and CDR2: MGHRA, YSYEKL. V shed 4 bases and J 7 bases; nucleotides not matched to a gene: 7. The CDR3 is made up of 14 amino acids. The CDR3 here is CASSPRVAGGEQYF. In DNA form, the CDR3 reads TGCGCCAGCAGCCCACGGGTAGCGGGAGGTGAGCAGTACTTC.